This record concerns one TCR beta chain sequence. The antigen is undetermined. The ends were cut back, 1 base at V and 5 bases at J, with 9 bases in the middle. This CDR3 comprises 15 residues. Germline V gives CDR1 SGHVS, CDR2 FQNEAQ. This entry belongs to a study of CD8+CD57+ T cells in acquired aplastic anemia. Findings and caveats of the study: Researchers report that twenty-nine CD8+ CDR3 sequences appeared in both patients and controls. Patient and control CD8+ Simpson's diversity was not significantly different.

Researchers used genomic DNA as the template to profile TCR beta VDJ and CDR3. One entry per CDR3 protein results from TCRdb running MiXCR on the reads. The sample shows 250,000 to 300,000 distinct CDR3 sequences, roughly half of them seen only once. Sequenced input: sorted CD4+, CD8+, or CD8+CD57+ T cells (not recorded which) from PBMCs. The TCR comes from a human donor with severe aplastic anemia or a healthy control (not recorded which). The rearrangement joins TRBV7-8 to TRBJ2-6; D is ambiguous. Here the CDR3 DNA reads TGTGCCAGCAGCTTAGTCCCGACCCGGGCCAACGTCCTGACTTTC. It is translated as CASSLVPTRANVLTF.